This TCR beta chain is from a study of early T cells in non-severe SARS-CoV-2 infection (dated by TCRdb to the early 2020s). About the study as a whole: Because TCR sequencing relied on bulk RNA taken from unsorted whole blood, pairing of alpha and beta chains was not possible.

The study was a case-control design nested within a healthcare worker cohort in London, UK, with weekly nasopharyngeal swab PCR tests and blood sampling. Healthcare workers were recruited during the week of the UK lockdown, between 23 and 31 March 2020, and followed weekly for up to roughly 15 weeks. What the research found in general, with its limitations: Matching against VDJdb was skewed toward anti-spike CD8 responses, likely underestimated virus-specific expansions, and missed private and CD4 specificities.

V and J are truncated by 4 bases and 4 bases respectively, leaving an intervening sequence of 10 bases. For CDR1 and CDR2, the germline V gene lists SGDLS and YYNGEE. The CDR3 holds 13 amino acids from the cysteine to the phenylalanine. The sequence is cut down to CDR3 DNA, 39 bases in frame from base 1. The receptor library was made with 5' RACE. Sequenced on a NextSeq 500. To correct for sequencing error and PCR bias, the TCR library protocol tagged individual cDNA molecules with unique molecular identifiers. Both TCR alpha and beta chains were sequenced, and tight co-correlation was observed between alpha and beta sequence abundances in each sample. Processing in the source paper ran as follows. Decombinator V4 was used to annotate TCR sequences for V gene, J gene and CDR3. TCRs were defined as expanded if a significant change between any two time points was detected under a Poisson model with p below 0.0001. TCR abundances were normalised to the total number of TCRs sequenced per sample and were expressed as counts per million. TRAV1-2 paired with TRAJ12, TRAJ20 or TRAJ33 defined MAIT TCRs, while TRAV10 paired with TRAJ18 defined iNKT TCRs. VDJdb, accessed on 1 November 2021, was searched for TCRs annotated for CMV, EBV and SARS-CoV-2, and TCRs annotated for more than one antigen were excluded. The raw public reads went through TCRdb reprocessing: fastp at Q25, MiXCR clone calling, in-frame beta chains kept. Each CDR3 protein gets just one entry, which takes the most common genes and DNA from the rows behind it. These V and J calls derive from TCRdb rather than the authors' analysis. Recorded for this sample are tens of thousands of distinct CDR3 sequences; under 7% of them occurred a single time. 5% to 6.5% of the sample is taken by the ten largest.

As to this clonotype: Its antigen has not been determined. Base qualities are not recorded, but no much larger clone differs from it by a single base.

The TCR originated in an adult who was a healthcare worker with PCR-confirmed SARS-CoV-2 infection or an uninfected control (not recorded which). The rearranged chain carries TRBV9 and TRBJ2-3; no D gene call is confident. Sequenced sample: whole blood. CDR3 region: CASSPVRADTQYF. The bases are TGTGCCAGCAGCCCCGTGAGAGCAGATACGCAGTATTTT.